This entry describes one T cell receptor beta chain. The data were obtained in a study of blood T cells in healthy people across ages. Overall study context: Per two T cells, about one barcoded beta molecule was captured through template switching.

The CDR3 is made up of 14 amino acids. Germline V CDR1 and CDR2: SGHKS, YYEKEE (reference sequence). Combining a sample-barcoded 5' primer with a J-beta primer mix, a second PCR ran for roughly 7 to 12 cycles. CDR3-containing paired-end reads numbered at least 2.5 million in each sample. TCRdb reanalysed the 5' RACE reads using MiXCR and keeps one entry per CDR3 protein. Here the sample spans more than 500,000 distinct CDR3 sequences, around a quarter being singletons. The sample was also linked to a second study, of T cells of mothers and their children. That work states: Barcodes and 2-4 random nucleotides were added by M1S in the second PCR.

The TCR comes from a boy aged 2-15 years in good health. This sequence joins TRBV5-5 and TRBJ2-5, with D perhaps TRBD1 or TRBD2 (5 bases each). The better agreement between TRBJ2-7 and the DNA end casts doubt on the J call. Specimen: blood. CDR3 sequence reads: CASSWGPVRNEQYF. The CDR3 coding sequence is TGTGCCAGCAGCTGGGGACCAGTCCGGAACGAGCAGTACTTC.